What follows are 29 T cell receptor beta chains derived from one specimen sequenced in a study of PD-1 blockade in classical Hodgkin lymphoma. The time point is: cycle 4 day 1 (C4D1), after more than five weeks of nivolumab. All the patients suffered relapse after autologous stem cell transplantation, and brentuximab vedotin exposure differed. Produced via immunoSEQ multiplex PCR; TCRdb's table is partial and in-frame only. This repertoire shows more than 40,000 clones, 70% to 80% found once; its top ten account for 15% to 20%. Here the sequenced sample was peripheral blood mononuclear cells (PBMCs), taken before the fourth cycle of nivolumab. The source is a human donor with classical Hodgkin lymphoma.

The rearrangement joins TRBV11-2 to TRBJ2-4, with D hard to call. The length of the CDR3 is 15 residues. Germline V lookup: CDR1 SGHAT, CDR2 FQNNGV. V was pared by 1 base and J by 2 bases, with 9 bases between. The CDR3 DNA sequence: TGTGCCAGCAGCTTAGGCACGGCTACCAAAAACATTCAGTACTTC. This sequence encodes CASSLGTATKNIQYF.

V is TRBV5-6 and J is TRBJ1-2; 8 bases align to TRBD1. Germline CDR1 is SGHDT and CDR2 is YYEEEE. The CDR3 loop spans 15 amino acids. With 0 bases clipped from V and 2 bases from J, the junction kept 3 bases outside the gene matches. The CDR3 sequence is CASSLAGQANYGYTF. The CDR3 DNA is TGTGCCAGCAGCTTGGCGGGACAGGCAAACTATGGCTACACCTTC.

In its sample, this clone was seen once. The chain links TRBV5-1 to TRBJ2-7; 10 bases agree with TRBD1. With 4 bases clipped from V and 5 bases from J, the junction kept 9 bases outside the gene matches. The CDR3 consists of 15 residues. Germline CDR1 and CDR2: SGHRS and YFSETQ. The CDR3 DNA reads TGCGCCAGCAGCCCCGACGGGACAGGGGTACACGAGCAGTACTTC. Amino acid sequence: CASSPDGTGVHEQYF.

The chain combines TRBV30 with TRBJ1-1; D might be TRBD1 (6 bases). CDR1 is GTSNPN, CDR2 SVGIG, per germline (reference sequence). This CDR3 is built from 15 residues. V lost 1 base to trimming and J lost 6 bases, with 18 bases between them. The CDR3 DNA follows: TGTGCCTGGAGTGCCCAGACAGGAGCAGCCCCTGAAGCTTTCTTT. This gives the protein CAWSAQTGAAPEAFF. Combining the CDR3 with reference TRBV30 and TRBJ1-1 gives the whole variable domain SQTIHQWPATLVQPVGSPLSLECTVEGTSNPNLYWYRQAAGRGLQLLFYSVGIGQISSEVPQNLSASRPQDRQFILSSKKLLLSDSGFYLCAWSAQTGAAPEAFFGQGTRLTVV.

This clone has more than one count but fewer than ten. This chain connects TRBV29-1 to TRBJ2-2; 9 bases fit TRBD1. The germline gives CDR1 SQVTM, CDR2 ANQGSEA. V shed 7 bases, J shed 6 bases, and the junction held 9 bases outside the gene matches. CDR3 length: 14 amino acids. CDR3 nucleotide sequence: TGCAGCGCCTTGGGGACAGGGAGGGCCGGGGAGCTGTTTTTT. Protein sequence: CSALGTGRAGELFF.

V is TRBV28 and J is TRBJ2-1; no reliable D call. The CDR3 is 13 residues long. Germline assignment: CDR1 MDHEN and CDR2 SYDVKM. The V and J ends lost 4 bases and 15 bases respectively, with 19 bases between them. This CDR3 is CASSSYSRAVRFF. The CDR3 DNA reads TGTGCCAGCAGTTCCTACAGCCGGGCCGTCCGGTTCTTC.

V gene TRBV18 combines with J gene TRBJ1-5; weak D call: TRBD1 (6 bases). The germline V and J ends were trimmed by 2 bases and 4 bases, with 12 bases remaining between them. Germline V gene data show CDR1 as KGHSH and CDR2 as LQKENI. The CDR3 is 15 amino acids. For the CDR3, the DNA is TGTGCCAGCTCACCAAGGACAGACTTTAATCAGCCCCAGCATTTT. Translation gives CASSPRTDFNQPQHF.

The chain links TRBV5-1 to TRBJ2-3; 7 bases map to TRBD1. The CDR3 has 16 amino acids. Germline-derived CDR1 and CDR2 are SGHRS and YFSETQ. V trimming: 3 bases; J trimming: 0 bases; junction bases outside the gene matches: 7. The CDR3 bases are TGCGCCAGCAGCTCAGGGCCGACAGGGAGCACAGATACGCAGTATTTT. Protein sequence: CASSSGPTGSTDTQYF. Supplemented by reference TRBV5-1 and TRBJ2-3, the full variable domain reads KAGVTQTPRYLIKTRGQQVTLSCSPISGHRSVSWYQQTPGQGLQFLFEYFSETQRNKGNFPGRFSGRQFSNSRSEMNVSTLELGDSALYLCASSSGPTGSTDTQYFGPGTRLTVL.

Only a few counts were recorded for this clone. The rearrangement links TRBV7-2 to TRBJ2-7; either TRBD1 or TRBD2 may fit D (5 bases each). Trimming shortened V by 5 bases and J by 2 bases, and 13 bases separated the two germline ends. CDR3 size: 14 residues. Germline assignment: CDR1 SGHTA and CDR2 FQGNSA. CDR3 region: CASSDRDGPYEQYF. Written as DNA, the CDR3 is TGTGCCAGCAGCGACCGGGACGGACCCTACGAGCAGTACTTC.

The rearrangement uses TRBV11-3 and TRBJ2-3; 10 bases are a match to TRBD2. With 1 base clipped from V and 6 bases from J, the junction kept 16 bases outside the gene matches. This CDR3 has 19 amino acids. Germline lookup yields CDR1 SGHNT and CDR2 YENEEA. CDR3 in DNA: TGTGCCAGCAGCTTAGGACCCGCCATTCTAGCGGGGGAAGGGGATACGCAGTATTTT. It specifies CASSLGPAILAGEGDTQYF.

The chain combines TRBV19 with TRBJ1-2; a possible D gene is TRBD1 (5 bases). The CDR3 consists of 12 residues. Trimming removed 4 bases from V and 7 bases from J, with 10 bases in between. The germline CDR1 and CDR2 sequences are LNHDA and SQIVND (reference sequence). As DNA, the CDR3 is TGTGCCAGTAGTAACCCCGGGGGTGGCTACACCTTC. Encoded protein: CASSNPGGGYTF.

V usage is TRBV2 and J usage is TRBJ1-4; the D is unclear. Per germline, CDR1 SNHLY and CDR2 FYNNEI. Between the trimmed V and J ends, which lost 6 bases and 3 bases, there was a span of 14 bases. This CDR3 has 15 amino acids. The CDR3 DNA is TGTGCCAGCAGGGGCACCCCCGGGGCTAATGAAAAACTGTTTTTT. Encoded protein: CASRGTPGANEKLFF.

The CDR3 loop is CAISERRGGDTDTQYF. Here the CDR3 DNA reads TGTGCCATCAGTGAACGGCGCGGGGGGGACACAGATACGCAGTATTTT. The rearrangement uses TRBV10-3 and TRBJ2-3, with 9 positions matching TRBD2. Germline V lookup: CDR1 ENHRY, CDR2 SYGVKD. J was trimmed by 2 bases and V by 3 bases; bases with no gene match: 6. The CDR3 covers 16 residues.

This chain links TRBV6-6 with TRBJ1-1; D unclear. Germline V gene lookup returns CDR1 MNHNY and CDR2 SVGAGI (reference sequence). This CDR3 contains 12 residues. V lost 6 bases, J lost 7 bases, and 12 bases lay in between. This chain's CDR3 is CASSALTFEAFF. CDR3 nucleotides: TGTGCCAGCAGCGCTTTAACATTTGAAGCTTTCTTT.

This chain uses TRBV5-1 with TRBJ2-7, with D tentatively TRBD1 or TRBD2 (5 bases each). CDR1 is SGHRS, CDR2 YFSETQ, per germline. CDR3 length equals 16 residues. V was pared by 0 bases and J by 0 bases, with 13 bases between. CDR3 nucleotide sequence: TGCGCCAGCAGCTTGGAGTGGGGGAACCCCTCCTACGAGCAGTACTTC. This translates into CASSLEWGNPSYEQYF.

V is TRBV10-3 and J is TRBJ2-3; possibly TRBD2 for D (6 bases). Between the trimmed V and J ends, which lost 9 bases and 0 bases, there was a span of 19 bases. CDR3 length: 16 residues. Germline V gene data show CDR1 as ENHRY and CDR2 as SYGVKD. CDR3 sequence reads: CAIGAQELASTDTQYF. In DNA, the CDR3 is TGTGCCATAGGAGCGCAGGAACTAGCAAGCACAGATACGCAGTATTTT.

V gene TRBV6-5 combines with J gene TRBJ1-4; maybe TRBD1 (6 bases). V lost 6 bases and J 8 bases, leaving 13 bases between the germline ends. Germline V gene lookup returns CDR1 MNHEY and CDR2 SVGAGI. The CDR3 runs to 13 residues. CDR3 coding DNA: TGTGCCAGCAGCCCCTACAGGGACGAAAAACTGTTTTTT. It encodes CASSPYRDEKLFF.

The genes are TRBV10-1 and TRBJ2-3, with 12 bases that match TRBD2. The CDR3 spans 16 residues. Unmatched junction bases numbered 6, after V lost 6 bases and J lost 2 bases. The germline V gene has CDR1 WNHNN and CDR2 SYGVQD (reference sequence). The DNA for the CDR3 is TGCGCCAGCAGCCCCGGGACTAGCGGGCTCACAGATACGCAGTATTTT. It is translated as CASSPGTSGLTDTQYF.

On this clone: The junction does not match germline at one end; this may be a read error. The chain carries TRBV15 and TRBJ1-5; D might be TRBD1 (5 bases). This CDR3 is 16 amino acids long. CDR1 is LNHNV and CDR2 is YYDKDF in the germline V gene (reference sequence). The CDR3 region is CATSRGGGKGNQPRHF. The CDR3 nucleotides read TGTGCCACCAGCAGAGGGGGGGGAAAGGGCAATCAGCCCCGGCATTTT. Based on the CDR3 plus reference TRBV15 and TRBJ1-5, the full variable domain is DAMVIQNPRYQVTQFGKPVTLSCSQTLNHNVMYWYQQKSSQAPKLLFHYYDKDFNNEADTPDNFQSRRPNTSFCFLDIRSPGLGDTAMYLCATSRGGGKGNQPRHFGDGTRLSIL.

J is TRBJ1-1 and V is TRBV7-9, with D possibly being TRBD1 (5 bases). The CDR3 is 16 amino acids. Trimming stripped 5 bases from V and 1 base from J, with 17 bases between. The germline V gene has CDR1 SEHNR and CDR2 FQNEAQ (reference sequence). The CDR3 protein is CASSPLDIQGNTEAFF. CDR3 DNA: TGTGCCAGCAGCCCCCTAGATATCCAGGGGAACACTGAAGCTTTCTTT.

The chain links TRBV30 to TRBJ1-2; 7 bases map to TRBD1. This CDR3 contains 13 residues. The germline CDR1 and CDR2 sequences are GTSNPN and SVGIG (reference sequence). V was clipped by 1 base and J by 4 bases; unmatched bases: 3. Here the CDR3 DNA reads TGTGCCTGGAGTGAGGGACAGCTCTATGGCTACACCTTC. It yields the protein CAWSEGQLYGYTF. Drawing the rest from reference TRBV30 and TRBJ1-2, the complete variable domain is SQTIHQWPATLVQPVGSPLSLECTVEGTSNPNLYWYRQAAGRGLQLLFYSVGIGQISSEVPQNLSASRPQDRQFILSSKKLLLSDSGFYLCAWSEGQLYGYTFGSGTRLTVV.

The rearrangement uses TRBV27 and TRBJ2-2; D is unclear. The CDR3 runs to 14 residues. V was shortened by 2 bases and J by 1 base, with 5 bases between the two germline ends. Germline V CDR1 and CDR2: MNHEY, SMNVEV (reference sequence). The CDR3 region is CASSLNRNTGELFF. CDR3 DNA: TGTGCCAGCAGTTTAAACAGGAACACCGGGGAGCTGTTTTTT.

This sequence joins TRBV23-1 and TRBJ2-7, with a tentative D call TRBD1 (6 bases). TRBV23-1 is given ORF status, its function remaining uncertain. This CDR3 has 14 residues. Trimming removed 4 bases at V and 4 bases at J, with 14 bases between. The CDR3 here is CASSRGPFLYEQYF. CDR3 coding DNA: TGCGCCAGCAGTCGGGGGCCGTTCCTTTACGAGCAGTACTTC.

This chain links TRBV11-2 with TRBJ2-1, with 10 bases identical to TRBD1. V shed 6 bases, J shed 7 bases, and the junction held 9 bases outside the gene matches. Germline loops: CDR1 SGHAT, CDR2 FQNNGV. The CDR3 is made up of 15 amino acids. The CDR3 here is CASRTRDRGGNEQFF. The CDR3 nucleotides read TGTGCCAGCAGAACCCGGGACAGGGGTGGAAATGAGCAGTTCTTC. The full variable domain, with the rest looked up from reference TRBV11-2 and TRBJ2-1, is EAGVAQSPRYKIIEKRQSVAFWCNPISGHATLYWYQQILGQGPKLLIQFQNNGVVDDSQLPKDRFSAERLKGVDSTLKIQPAKLEDSAVYLCASRTRDRGGNEQFFGPGTRLTVL.

This chain links TRBV29-1 with TRBJ2-5; no definite D call. This CDR3 has 10 residues. Trimming removed 8 bases at V and 5 bases at J, with 9 bases between. Germline assignment: CDR1 SQVTM and CDR2 ANQGSEA. CDR3: CSCHRETQYF. The CDR3 DNA reads as TGCAGCTGCCACCGGGAGACCCAGTACTTC.

V usage is TRBV13 and J usage is TRBJ1-5, with 8 bases fitting TRBD1. Germline assignment: CDR1 PRHDT and CDR2 FYEKMQ (reference sequence). V dropped 3 bases and J dropped 2; count of bases not matched to a gene: 0. The CDR3 has 14 residues. The CDR3 protein is CASSLDRGNQPQHF. The CDR3 DNA is TGTGCCAGCAGCTTGGACAGGGGCAATCAGCCCCAGCATTTT.

This rearrangement joins TRBV27 to TRBJ1-1; D unresolved. The CDR3 extends over 13 amino acids. Germline V gene data show CDR1 as MNHEY and CDR2 as SMNVEV (reference sequence). Trimming removed 1 base from V and 2 bases from J, with 5 bases in between. CDR3 nucleotide sequence: TGTGCCAGCAGTTTATTCCGTAACACTGAAGCTTTCTTT. Translation: CASSLFRNTEAFF.

The V and J genes are TRBV10-1 and TRBJ1-1; TRBD1 might be the D (5 bases). Germline CDR1 WNHNN, CDR2 SYGVQD (reference sequence). V gave up 6 bases and J gave up 4 bases, with 12 bases separating them. CDR3 length equals 13 residues. The CDR3 DNA sequence: TGCGCCAGCAGCAGGGTGGTGGGCACTGAAGCTTTCTTT. This encodes CASSRVVGTEAFF.

The V gene is TRBV7-2, the J gene TRBJ2-7; either TRBD1 or TRBD2 may supply D (6 bases each). Germline loops: CDR1 SGHTA, CDR2 FQGNSA. This CDR3 comprises 13 residues. V lost 2 bases, J lost 5 bases, and 10 bases lay in between. DNA for the CDR3: TGTGCCAGCAGCTTAAGGGGGGCCCACGAGCAGTACTTC. Its protein product is CASSLRGAHEQYF.